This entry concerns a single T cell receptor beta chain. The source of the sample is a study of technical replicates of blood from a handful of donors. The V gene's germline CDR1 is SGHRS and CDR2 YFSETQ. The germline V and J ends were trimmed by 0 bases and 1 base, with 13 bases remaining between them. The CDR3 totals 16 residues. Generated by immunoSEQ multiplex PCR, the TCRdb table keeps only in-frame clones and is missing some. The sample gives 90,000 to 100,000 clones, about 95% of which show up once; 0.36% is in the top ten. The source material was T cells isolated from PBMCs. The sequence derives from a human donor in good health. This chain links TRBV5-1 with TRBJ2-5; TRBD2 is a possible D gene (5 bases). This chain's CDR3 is CASSLVLERSQETQYF. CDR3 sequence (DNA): TGCGCCAGCAGCTTGGTTTTGGAGCGGTCCCAAGAGACCCAGTACTTC.